This T cell receptor (beta chain) originates from a study of blood T cell repertoires in COVID-19. The overall study: The origin of the acute and convalescent COVID-19 samples was the United States, Italy and Spain.

In the authors' methods: Cell counts per sample came from amplifying reference gene primers. Repertoires were generated with immunoSEQ multiplex PCR, while TCRdb's copy carries only in-frame clones and drops some. The V and J calls and clone size come from that table; D and trimming were worked out from the DNA. The table includes tens of thousands of clones, roughly 80% detected once. This clone was picked up a small number of times. V was trimmed by 5 bases and J by 2 bases, leaving 16 bases between them. Per germline, CDR1 SQVTM and CDR2 ANQGSEA. This CDR3 has 14 amino acids. Sample: peripheral blood. The receptor comes from a woman in her forties or fifties with acute or convalescent COVID-19. The chain has TRBV29-1 and TRBJ2-7, with D uncertain. CDR3 nucleotides: TGCAGCGTTCCCACCGGCCAGGCACCCTACGAGCAGTACTTC. It yields the protein CSVPTGQAPYEQYF.